The clone carrying this T cell receptor beta chain showed up just once. Time point indicated: blood 4 weeks post-SBRT, at nephrectomy. Sample treatment: 15 Gy SBRT to primary tumor, nephrectomy 4 weeks later. Nephrectomy followed 15 Gy stereotactic body radiation by 4 weeks. The sample belongs to a study of radiation and T cells in renal cell carcinoma. Using immunoSEQ multiplex PCR, the repertoire was profiled, and TCRdb retains in-frame clones only, with some absent. The repertoire consists of 120,000 to 150,000 clones, with 65% to 90% occurring once and the leading ten covering roughly 17%. V dropped 0 bases and J dropped 3 bases, with 12 bases sitting between them. The V gene's germline CDR1 is LGHNA and CDR2 YNFKEQ. This CDR3 contains 15 residues.

The TCR was taken from a woman aged 50 to 60 with renal cell carcinoma. Sample: blood, taken from a patient whose treatment included radiotherapy and nephrectomy. This chain uses TRBV4-2 with TRBJ2-7, with a tentative D call TRBD1 (5 bases). The CDR3 loop reads CASSQDVGRVYEQYF. CDR3 in DNA: TGTGCCAGCAGCCAAGACGTGGGCAGGGTCTACGAGCAGTACTTC.